This TCR beta chain was sequenced for a study of post-analysis software for immune sequencing data. Study as a whole: The disease courses covered relapsing-remitting, secondary progressive and progressive-relapsing multiple sclerosis. Study-wide findings and caveats: In multiple sclerosis, normalized Chao1 diversity was significantly below that of controls. By F measure, samples from a shared preparation batch strongly co-clustered.

cDNA libraries for TCR beta contained unique molecular identifiers. One entry per CDR3 protein results from TCRdb running MiXCR on the PCR reads. The repertoire includes hundreds of thousands of distinct CDR3 sequences, roughly 29% of them detected once, and roughly 0.57% sits in the top ten. This clonotype was found a few times. Its antigen is undetermined. The clonotype was recovered from a girl under 18 with multiple sclerosis. The source material was blood.

CDR3 sequence reads: CASRMTGVGDSPLHF. The CDR3 DNA is TGTGCCAGCAGGATGACAGGGGTAGGCGATTCACCCCTCCACTTT. The chain uses TRBV7-6 and TRBJ1-6, with 8 positions matching TRBD1. Trimming removed 6 bases from V and 8 bases from J; junction bases left unmatched: 9. The germline V gene has CDR1 SGHVS and CDR2 FNYEAQ. This CDR3 has 15 amino acids.